The source of this TCR beta chain is a study of PD-1 blockade in classical Hodgkin lymphoma. Overall study: On a schedule of every 2 weeks, patients received nivolumab 3 mg/kg intravenously. Study-wide results and limits: At baseline, newly diagnosed patients reportedly showed less TCR diversity than healthy donors. Patients newly diagnosed and complete responders had comparable baseline diversity.

Germline V CDR1 and CDR2: SGHTA, FQGTGA. V was trimmed by 5 bases and J by 8 bases, leaving 22 bases between them. This CDR3 has 16 amino acids. This clone has a handful of counts. What it binds is not known. Each of the patients experienced relapse following autologous stem cell transplantation, and their brentuximab vedotin exposure differed. Produced via immunoSEQ multiplex PCR; TCRdb's table is partial and in-frame only. The table lists 4,000 to 4,500 clones, roughly three fifths of them singletons. The V call is TRBV7-3, the J call TRBJ2-1; tentative D call: TRBD2 (6 bases). This sequence was found in a human donor with classical Hodgkin lymphoma. This specimen was peripheral blood mononuclear cells (PBMCs), taken before the second cycle of nivolumab. This CDR3 is CASSQEAGGAFDEQFF. CDR3 nucleotide sequence: TGTGCCAGCAGCCAAGAAGCTGGAGGGGCTTTCGATGAGCAGTTCTTC.